This T cell receptor beta chain was sequenced in a study of shared clonotypes between healthy human individuals. Across the whole study: A donor's plate count was three for CD4 naive and three for CD4 memory; CD8 naive had two and CD8 memory one. Study-wide results and limits: Relative to memory subsets, naive subsets generally showed larger estimated richness.

CD45RA+ naive and CD45RA-negative memory subsets were separated from CD4+ cells. The CDR3 has 13 residues. The germline V gene has CDR1 SGDLS and CDR2 YYNGEE. Trimming removed 2 bases at V and 5 bases at J, with 10 bases between. In its sample, this clone was seen a few times. Its cognate antigen is unknown. The authors ran the assay at deep level. Sequenced by immunoSEQ multiplex PCR; TCRdb stores in-frame clones only, minus some. The top ten clones hold 0.36% of a sample with fewer than 1.8 million clones, less than 99% of them seen once. V gene TRBV9 combines with J gene TRBJ1-1; no definite D call. The sequenced sample was naive CD4+ T cells sorted from blood. The subset is: CD45RA+ positively selected. The clonotype was recovered from a man under 40 in good health. DNA of the CDR3: TGTGCCAGCAGCGTCAGCCCGCAGACTGAAGCTTTCTTT. Amino acids: CASSVSPQTEAFF.